The 18 T cell receptor beta chains presented below share a single source sample, sequenced in a study of T-cell memory formation after mild COVID-19. TCRdb passed the 5' RACE reads through MiXCR, listing each CDR3 protein once. Among under 250,000 distinct CDR3 sequences listed, approximately 10% were seen once. Input material: PBMCs or a T cell subset sorted from them (not recorded which). The origin of the receptors is a young man who had mild COVID-19 (a few samples of this study predate the infection). Cell type and time point are not known.

The chain joins TRBV14 to TRBJ2-5; D is unresolved. This CDR3 is built from 13 residues. The V gene lost 1 base and the J gene lost 5 bases, with 8 bases spanning the gap. CDR1 SGHDN and CDR2 FVKESK come from the germline V gene. CDR3 sequence reads: CASSQVGLETQYF. CDR3 DNA sequence: TGTGCCAGCAGCCAAGTGGGATTGGAGACCCAGTACTTC.

The chain links TRBV21-1 to TRBJ2-5; TRBD2, the table's D call, lacks a check against the DNA. TRBV21-1 is designated a pseudogene. This CDR3 contains 16 residues. DNA for the CDR3: TGTGCCAGCACCCCACCGGGGCCCACCCTCGGAGAGACCCAGTACTTC. Its translation is CASTPPGPTLGETQYF.

This clonotype has more than one count but fewer than ten. The chain employs TRBV5-1 and TRBJ1-1; TRBD1 is a possible D gene (5 bases). CDR3 length: 14 residues. The V and J ends lost 2 bases and 5 bases respectively, with 13 bases between them. Germline CDR1 reads SGHRS; CDR2 reads YFSETQ. CDR3 residues: CASSFGALGTEAFF. CDR3 nucleotide sequence: TGCGCCAGCAGCTTCGGGGCTTTAGGGACTGAAGCTTTCTTT.

This clonotype was observed at least ten times. The chain combines TRBV4-3 with TRBJ2-5; D remains unclear. Germline CDR1 and CDR2: LGHNA and YSLEER. Trimming left V 4 bases short and J 2 bases short, with 8 bases between. CDR3 length: 13 amino acids. CDR3 loop: CASSLTDQETQYF. CDR3 in DNA: TGCGCCAGCAGCCTCACAGATCAAGAGACCCAGTACTTC.

The chain has TRBV7-2 and TRBJ1-5, with 7 nucleotides matching TRBD1. Germline CDR1 SGHTA, CDR2 FQGNSA. CDR3 length equals 15 residues. Unmatched junction bases numbered 5, after V lost 5 bases and J lost 1 base. For the CDR3, the DNA is TGTGCCAGCAGCACCGACAGGGTCAGCAATCAGCCCCAGCATTTT. Its translation is CASSTDRVSNQPQHF.

The genes are TRBV5-1 and TRBJ2-2; D is unclear. Germline lookup yields CDR1 SGHRS and CDR2 YFSETQ. The CDR3 extends over 16 amino acids. Trimming stripped 0 bases from V and 4 bases from J, with 13 bases between. The CDR3 bases are TGCGCCAGCAGCTTGGCTGGTGGCTACCCCACCGGGGAGCTGTTTTTT. This gives the protein CASSLAGGYPTGELFF.

This clonotype was recorded many times. V is TRBV27 and J is TRBJ2-3; no firm D call. Deletions cut 9 bases from V and 0 bases from J, with 19 bases between. Germline CDR1 reads MNHEY; CDR2 reads SMNVEV (reference sequence). The CDR3 spans 16 residues. The CDR3 loop reads CASRNPTKSSTDTQYF. Written as DNA, the CDR3 is TGTGCCAGTAGAAATCCGACCAAATCTAGCACAGATACGCAGTATTTT.

This clonotype was observed a handful of times. This sequence joins TRBV7-2 and TRBJ2-5; D uncertain. The CDR3 covers 15 residues. Germline V CDR1 and CDR2: SGHTA, FQGNSA. V was shortened by 3 bases and J by 2 bases, with 13 bases between the two germline ends. CDR3 sequence reads: CASSFSASIQETQYF. CDR3 nucleotide sequence: TGTGCCAGCAGCTTCTCGGCTTCCATTCAAGAGACCCAGTACTTC.

The gene calls are TRBV20-1 and TRBJ2-3, with 11 nucleotides matching TRBD2. Germline V gene sequence: CDR1 DFQATT, CDR2 SNEGSKA (reference sequence). Trimming removed 6 bases from V and 1 base from J; junction bases left unmatched: 12. The CDR3 length is 17 residues. CDR3 amino acids: CSASLAGGPAGTDTQYF. The CDR3 DNA reads TGCAGTGCGTCTTTAGCGGGGGGGCCCGCGGGCACAGATACGCAGTATTTT.

The CDR3 reads CARQRGRGADGSTEAFF. The CDR3 bases are TGTGCCAGGCAGAGGGGACGAGGTGCTGACGGGAGCACTGAAGCTTTCTTT. The chain is built from TRBV2 and TRBJ1-1, with a tentative D call TRBD1 (5 bases). The CDR3 has 17 amino acids. V dropped 9 bases and J dropped 4 bases, with 27 bases sitting between them. Germline assignment: CDR1 SNHLY and CDR2 FYNNEI.

This clonotype was recorded a few times. The CDR3 spells CASKDGGQYGYTF. CDR3 DNA sequence: TGTGCCAGCAAAGATGGAGGCCAATATGGCTACACCTTC. The genes are TRBV6-2 or TRBV6-3 and TRBJ1-2; D unresolved. The CDR3 runs 13 residues. V was pared by 7 bases and J by 5 bases, with 14 bases between. From germline, CDR1 is MNHEY and CDR2 SVGEGT.

V usage is TRBV24-1 and J usage is TRBJ2-1; 11 bases line up with TRBD1. This CDR3 is built from 15 residues. The junction had 5 bases not matched to a gene; V was cut back by 3 bases and J by 8 bases. Germline V lookup: CDR1 KGHDR, CDR2 SFDVKD. The CDR3 loop reads CATSDAWTGGDEQFF. The DNA for the CDR3 is TGTGCCACCAGTGATGCCTGGACAGGGGGCGATGAGCAGTTCTTC.

The chain uses TRBV30 and TRBJ1-6; TRBD1 matches at 8 bases. CDR1 and CDR2 from the germline V gene are GTSNPN and SVGIG (reference sequence). Trimming cost V 7 bases and J 7 bases; bases outside gene matches: 12. This CDR3 is 15 amino acids long. In DNA form, the CDR3 reads TGTGCCTCACGGTACCGAGACAGGGGAAATTCACCCCTCCACTTT. This codes for CASRYRDRGNSPLHF.

The chain combines TRBV6-6 with TRBJ2-7, with D hard to call. The CDR3 has 14 amino acids. CDR1 MNHNY and CDR2 SVGAGI come from the germline V gene (reference sequence). V lost 3 bases to trimming and J lost 0 bases, with 9 bases between them. CDR3 nucleotides: TGTGCCAGCAGTTATTCTCATCTCTCCTACGAGCAGTACGTC. This codes for CASSYSHLSYEQYV.

The chain couples TRBV9 to TRBJ2-5, with TRBD1 matching 7 bases. CDR1 is SGDLS, CDR2 YYNGEE, per germline. J was trimmed by 3 bases and V by 2 bases; bases with no gene match: 4. The CDR3 loop spans 14 amino acids. For the CDR3, the DNA is TGTGCCAGCAGCGTGGGACAGCAAAAAGAGACCCAGTACTTC. Amino acid sequence: CASSVGQQKETQYF.

This clonotype came up a few times. The chain joins TRBV12-3 or TRBV12-4 to TRBJ1-1; 10 nucleotides agree with TRBD1. V was clipped by 6 bases and J by 4 bases; unmatched bases: 11. The CDR3 is made up of 16 amino acids. The CDR3 spells CASRTGGSGGGTEAFF. The CDR3 nucleotides read TGTGCCAGCAGGACAGGGGGCTCTGGAGGGGGCACTGAAGCTTTCTTT.

V usage is TRBV3-2 and J usage is TRBJ2-2; the table gives TRBD1 as D, unverified against the DNA. TRBV3-2 is tagged as a pseudogene. The CDR3 totals 18 residues. CDR3 DNA sequence: TGTGCCATCGGACCGGGACAGGGGGCGCCGGTGGACACCGGGGAGCTGTTTTTT. Translation gives CAIGPGQGAPVDTGELFF.

The chain links TRBV5-1 to TRBJ1-1, with D perhaps TRBD1 (5 bases). V was trimmed by 3 bases and J by 1 base, leaving 13 bases between them. The CDR3 contains 15 residues. Germline assignment: CDR1 SGHRS and CDR2 YFSETQ. CDR3 DNA sequence: TGCGCCAGCAGCTCGACGACCGGGGGGAACACTGAAGCTTTCTTT. It translates to CASSSTTGGNTEAFF.